The entry that follows covers one TCR beta chain sequence. Antigen specificity is unknown. In every case, the donor was a healthy Caucasian. These data belong to a study of identical twins. A universal primer site was added by template switching, and unique molecular identifiers were carried by the cDNA. TCRdb independently ran MiXCR on the 5' RACE reads; one entry per CDR3 protein. The sample yields 540,000 or so distinct CDR3 sequences, approximately 20% seen once. General observations from the study: A cross-sectional statistical analysis, not follow-up of the same donors, supported the conclusions. High-abundance cord blood beta clonotypes had fewer insertions; memory repertoires showed none.

These data are also associated with another study on yellow fever vaccine responses in identical twins.

This TCR came from a woman aged 18-29 years in good health. Input material: CD4+ T cells sorted from blood.

CDR3 DNA sequence: TGCAGTGCCTCAAAAGGGATGTACACCGGGGAGCTGTTTTTT. This translates into CSASKGMYTGELFF. V usage is TRBV20-1 and J usage is TRBJ2-2; D not certain. In germline, CDR1 is DFQATT, CDR2 SNEGSKA (reference sequence). The CDR3 extends over 14 amino acids. Deletions cut 6 bases from V and 3 bases from J, with 14 bases between.